The rows below give T cell receptor beta chains drawn from one sample of a study of blood T cell repertoires in COVID-19. Assay: immunoSEQ multiplex PCR; the TCRdb copy retains only in-frame clones and omits some. The table has about 98,000 clones, 81% seen once. Sequenced sample: peripheral blood. The receptors originated from a woman at least 80 years old with acute or convalescent COVID-19. CDR3s include the opening cysteine and the closing phenylalanine or tryptophan. The order of the fields is D gene, V gene, J gene, clone size, CDR3 protein, CDR3 DNA. A D gene is named only where the DNA matches it firmly. Only part of the rows carry a size: once, few, many, or a class if the clone is expanded.

>TRBD2|TRBV27|TRBJ2-7|once
CASSSSLAGGGEQYF
TGTGCCAGCAGTTCGAGCTTAGCGGGGGGCGGTGAGCAGTACTTC
>TRBD1|TRBV28|TRBJ1-2|NA
CASSPTRTGGSYGYTF
TGTGCCAGCAGTCCCACCCGGACAGGGGGGTCTTATGGCTACACCTTC
>NA|TRBV7-2|TRBJ2-1|NA
CASSLVRGNNEQFF
TGTGCCAGCAGCTTAGTTCGGGGTAACAATGAGCAGTTCTTC
>TRBD2|TRBV11-3|TRBJ2-1|NA
CASSPRGLGSDNEQFF
TGTGCCAGCAGTCCCCGGGGACTAGGGTCGGACAATGAGCAGTTCTTC
>TRBD1|TRBV2|TRBJ1-1|NA
CASESGGYEAFF
TGTGCCAGCGAATCAGGGGGATACGAAGCTTTCTTT
>NA|TRBV19|TRBJ1-5|many
CASRERLNQPQHF
TGTGCCAGTAGGGAGCGATTAAATCAGCCCCAGCATTTT
>TRBD1|TRBV5-1|TRBJ2-7|NA
CASSLDRGEQYF
TGCGCCAGCAGCCTGGACAGGGGCGAGCAGTACTTC
>NA|TRBV3-1/TRBV3-2|TRBJ1-2|few
CASSQDGGRF
TGTGCCAGCAGCCAAGACGGAGGGCGCTTC
>TRBD2|TRBV5-4|TRBJ2-2|NA
CASSLDLAGVTGELFF
TGTGCCAGCAGCTTGGATCTAGCGGGGGTCACCGGGGAGCTGTTTTTT
>NA|TRBV6-1|TRBJ1-3|few
CASSESFGNTIYF
TGTGCCAGCAGTGAATCGTTCGGAAACACCATATATTTT
>TRBD2|TRBV14|TRBJ2-5|NA
CASSQARGGAMETQYF
TGTGCCAGCAGCCAAGCTCGCGGGGGGGCCATGGAGACCCAGTACTTC
>NA|TRBV4-3|TRBJ1-5|NA
CASGRELNQPQHF
TGCGCCAGCGGCAGGGAACTCAATCAGCCCCAGCATTTT
>NA|TRBV7-2|TRBJ1-4|NA
CASSPQASTNEKLFF
TGTGCCAGCAGCCCCCAGGCTTCCACTAATGAAAAACTGTTTTTT
>TRBD2|TRBV10-3|TRBJ2-1|NA
CAISAGGNEQFF
TGTGCCATCAGTGCCGGGGGGAATGAGCAGTTCTTC
>NA|TRBV3-1/TRBV3-2|TRBJ2-1|NA
CASSQDTHQAPRRQFF
TGTGCCAGCAGCCAAGACACACATCAGGCCCCACGGCGGCAGTTCTTC
>NA|TRBV5-6|TRBJ2-3|NA
CASSFRSGFGADTQYF
TGTGCCAGCAGCTTCCGTTCGGGGTTTGGGGCAGATACGCAGTATTTT
>NA|TRBV10-3|TRBJ2-1|NA
CAISASGTANEQFF
TGTGCCATCAGTGCCTCGGGAACAGCCAATGAGCAGTTCTTC
>NA|TRBV11-2|TRBJ2-5|NA
CASSLGATGRETQYF
TGTGCCAGCAGCTTAGGAGCGACAGGGAGGGAGACCCAGTACTTC
>NA|TRBV7-3|TRBJ1-6|NA
CASSPDSNNSPLHF
TGTGCCAGCAGCCCGGACAGCAATAATTCACCCCTCCACTTT
>NA|TRBV18|TRBJ1-6|NA
CASSPLTAAGPLHF
TGTGCCAGCTCACCACTAACAGCCGCGGGACCCCTCCACTTT
>NA|TRBV5-4|TRBJ2-1|NA
CASSLAARGSYNEQFF
TGTGCCAGCAGCTTGGCGGCGCGGGGTTCCTACAATGAGCAGTTCTTC
>NA|TRBV5-1|TRBJ2-7|NA
CASSLGGEATYEQYF
TGCGCCAGCAGCTTAGGTGGGGAGGCAACCTACGAGCAGTACTTC